Listed below are T cell receptor beta chains from one sample, sequenced in a study of T cells of healthy individuals. TCRdb independently ran MiXCR on the 5' RACE reads; one entry per CDR3 protein. Of about 96,000 distinct CDR3 sequences in the sample, roughly 15% were seen once. These receptors all stem from a human donor in good health. Each CDR3 is given with its conserved first and last residue. D genes are given only for firm matches. A row's size may be missing; if present it is once, few, many or a size class.

>few|TRBJ2-3|.|TRBV5-1
TGCGCCAGCAGCTTGGTGGGAGTCCAGTATTTT
CASSLVGVQYF
>few|TRBJ2-2|.|TRBV20-1
TGCAGTGCTAGAGAAGCCGGGACGGAGAACACCGGGGAGCTGTTTTTT
CSAREAGTENTGELFF
>few|TRBJ1-2|.|TRBV28
TGTGCCAGCAGGTCACGGACAGACCGCTATGGCTACACCTTC
CASRSRTDRYGYTF
>many|TRBJ2-2|TRBD2|TRBV6-4
TGTGCCAGCAGTGAAACTAGCGGGGGGCCGAACACCGGGGAGCTGTTTTTT
CASSETSGGPNTGELFF
>few|TRBJ2-2|TRBD1|TRBV9
TGTGCCAGCAGCGTCCGGACAGGGCCCACCGGGGAGCTGTTTTTT
CASSVRTGPTGELFF
>few|TRBJ2-3|.|TRBV10-3
TGTGCCGCCCTGGGGACAGATACGCAGTATTTT
CAALGTDTQYF
>.|TRBJ1-1|.|TRBV28
TGTGCCAGCGAAAGTCCAGGGATCACTGAAGCTTTCTTT
CASESPGITEAFF
>.|TRBJ2-2|.|TRBV2
TGTGCCAGCAGTGAAGTGCCCTCGAGCACCGGGGAGCTGTTTTTT
CASSEVPSSTGELFF
>few|TRBJ2-1|.|TRBV27
TGTGCCAGCAGTTTAAGAGGGAGAGGGATGAATGAGCAGTTCTTC
CASSLRGRGMNEQFF
>few|TRBJ2-7|.|TRBV4-2
TGTGCCAGCAGCCAGGTATCCTGGGGGAGCTCCTACGAGCAGTACTTC
CASSQVSWGSSYEQYF
>many|TRBJ2-5|TRBD2|TRBV4-3
TGCGCCAGCAGCGGAGTAGCGGGGGAGGAGACCCAGTACTTC
CASSGVAGEETQYF
>many|TRBJ1-6|.|TRBV16
TGTGCCAGCAGCCAAGGTGGGGAATCACCCCTCCACTTT
CASSQGGESPLHF
>.|TRBJ1-4|.|TRBV25-1
TGTGCCAGCCGACAGCCTAATGAAAAACTGTTTTTT
CASRQPNEKLFF
>few|TRBJ2-7|TRBD2|TRBV10-3
TGTGCCATCAGTGAGGCGGGGGGGACCTACGAGCAGTACTTC
CAISEAGGTYEQYF
>medium-sized|TRBJ2-7|.|TRBV2
TGTGCCAGCAGCGTAAACAGGGACACCTACGAGCAGTACTTC
CASSVNRDTYEQYF
>.|TRBJ2-2|.|TRBV9
TGTGCCAGCCGGGGACATAACGGGGAGCTGTTTTTT
CASRGHNGELFF
>once|TRBJ2-5|TRBD1|TRBV20-1
TGCAGTAGTTCCGGGACAGGGATTGGTGAGACCCAGTACTTC
CSSSGTGIGETQYF
>.|TRBJ2-1|.|TRBV20-1
TGCAGTGCTAGAGATAACCGGGGGCAGACCTACAATGAGCAGTTCTTC
CSARDNRGQTYNEQFF
>few|TRBJ2-7|.|TRBV10-3
TGTGCCATCACCGCAGGACAGATGAGCTCCTACGAGCAGTACTTC
CAITAGQMSSYEQYF
>.|TRBJ1-5|TRBD1|TRBV6-6
TGTGCCAGCAGCTCGGACAGGGGGTATCAGCCCCAGCATTTT
CASSSDRGYQPQHF
>.|TRBJ2-2|.|TRBV7-3
TGTGCCAGCAGCCCACCCGGGACTCCAACCGGGGAGCTGTTTTTT
CASSPPGTPTGELFF
>few|TRBJ2-7|.|TRBV6-5
TGTGCCAGCAGTCCAACTCTAAACCGGGGCAGCTACGAGCAGTACTTC
CASSPTLNRGSYEQYF
>.|TRBJ2-3|TRBD2|TRBV6-1
TGTGCCAGCAGCTACCCAATTCGCGGGACTAGCCCAAGCACAGATACGCAGTATTTT
CASSYPIRGTSPSTDTQYF
>.|TRBJ2-5|.|TRBV20-1
TGCAGTGCTAGAGATACGGGGGGCTGGGAGACCCAGTACTTC
CSARDTGGWETQYF
>.|TRBJ2-1|.|TRBV4-3
TGCGCCAGCAGTACAGGGTACAATGAGCAGTTCTTC
CASSTGYNEQFF
>few|TRBJ2-3|TRBD2|TRBV20-1
TGCAGTGCTCCAACTAGCGGACTCACAGATACGCAGTATTTT
CSAPTSGLTDTQYF
>few|TRBJ2-4|TRBD2|TRBV12-3/TRBV12-4
TGTGCCAGCAGTTTTGGGACTAGCAAAAACATTCAGTACTTC
CASSFGTSKNIQYF
>few|TRBJ2-1|TRBD2|TRBV7-2
TGTGCCAGCAGCCGTCGGACTAGCGGCTTCTACAATGAGCAGTTCTTC
CASSRRTSGFYNEQFF
>many|TRBJ1-6|.|TRBV7-9
TGTGCCAGCAGCTTATCAGCAGCAGGGACTGGTTCACCCCTCCACTTT
CASSLSAAGTGSPLHF
>.|TRBJ2-7|TRBD2|TRBV20-1
TGCAGTGCTAGAGAGGGGGACTATCTATACGAGCAGTACTTC
CSAREGDYLYEQYF